What follows are 24 T cell receptor beta chains derived from one specimen sequenced in a study of spatial heterogeneity in lung cancer (dated by TCRdb to the late 2010s). The investigation overall reported the following: The tumor nonsynonymous mutation count correlated with the number of expanded intratumoral alpha and beta TCRs.

Libraries were built with 5' RACE. The instrument was a NextSeq 500. TCRdb reanalyzed the raw reads on its own, using fastp at Q25 for trimming and MiXCR for clone calling, and kept in-frame beta chains. Each entry merges the rows of one CDR3 protein and shows their most common DNA and genes. Here the sample has around 770 distinct CDR3 sequences; 30% to 50% occur a single time. About 28% of the sample is held by the ten biggest clonotypes. The antigens these receptors bind are not known. The time point label, read with the paper, signifies: sample taken at primary tumor resection. Specimen: lung tumor tissue, collected at surgery. The receptor set was obtained from a male donor with early-stage non-small cell lung cancer.

Regarding this clonotype: The library was designed around alpha chains, so this beta chain is a stray read whose abundance carries little weight. The V call is TRBV7-3, the J call TRBJ2-3; 9 bases map to TRBD2. The CDR3 runs to 16 residues. V lost 5 bases to trimming and J lost 5 bases; unmatched junction nucleotides: 11. CDR1 is SGHTA, CDR2 FQGTGA, per germline. DNA for the CDR3: TGTGCCAGCAGCCCCTTAGTAGCGGGAGTGGGAGATACGCAGTATTTT. Its translation: CASSPLVAGVGDTQYF. The whole variable domain, filled in from reference TRBV7-3 and TRBJ2-3, reads GAGVSQTPSNKVTEKGKYVELRCDPISGHTALYWYRQSLGQGPEFLIYFQGTGAADDSGLPNDRFFAVRPEGSVSTLKIQRTERGDSAVYLCASSPLVAGVGDTQYFGPGTRLTVL.

By share, this clonotype counts as large. Because the CDR3's place on the DNA is in doubt, the DNA is left out and the CDR3 is given as listed by TCRdb. This beta chain lies outside the target of a library built for alpha chains; its clone size means little. V is TRBV18 and J is TRBJ2-7; the table gives TRBD2 as D, unverified against the DNA. The CDR3 is made up of 21 amino acids, end residues included. CDR1 is KGHSH, CDR2 LQKENI, per germline. CDR3 protein: CASAYFCASSLRVAGVYEQYF.

This clonotype qualifies as large. In a library made to pick up alpha chains, this beta chain is a stray read with a size that means little. The J gene is TRBJ2-1, the V gene TRBV20-1; TRBD1 might be the D (5 bases). Germline CDR1 reads DFQATT; CDR2 reads SNEGSKA (reference sequence). CDR3 length: 16 residues. V lost 2 bases and J 6 bases, leaving 20 bases between the germline ends. The CDR3 DNA follows: TGCAGTGCTAGACCTCCGGCCCAGGGCAATGGCAATGAGCAGTTCTTC. Encoded protein: CSARPPAQGNGNEQFF.

Within the sample, this clonotype is large. Little can be read into the size of this beta chain, an off-target read in a library designed for alpha chains. CDR3 bases: TGTGCCAGCAGCTCTAGCGTCTACGCGAACACCGGGGAGCTGTTTTTT. Its protein product is CASSSSVYANTGELFF. This chain connects TRBV7-9 to TRBJ2-2, with D maybe TRBD2 (6 bases). CDR3 size: 16 residues. In germline, CDR1 is SEHNR, CDR2 FQNEAQ (reference sequence). Trimming shortened V by 4 bases and J by 0 bases, and 12 bases separated the two germline ends.

A remark on this clonotype: This beta chain turned up in a library designed for alpha chains; as an off-target read, its abundance says little. The CDR3 reads CATSDAGTGINEQFF. For the CDR3, the DNA is TGTGCCACCAGTGACGCCGGCACAGGGATCAATGAGCAGTTCTTC. The genes are TRBV24-1 and TRBJ2-1; tentatively, D is TRBD1 (6 bases). The CDR3 runs to 15 residues. Germline CDR1 is KGHDR and CDR2 is SFDVKD. The V end lost 4 bases, the J end lost 6 bases, and 15 bases lay between the germline ends.

This clonotype was seen a few times. This beta chain slipped into a library made for alpha chains as a stray read, so its size is not meaningful. The chain carries TRBV27 and TRBJ2-2; D is uncertain. The CDR3 is 16 amino acids. Trimming pared 0 bases from V and 0 bases from J, leaving 8 bases between. The V gene's germline CDR1 is MNHEY and CDR2 SMNVEV (reference sequence). CDR3 coding DNA: TGTGCCAGCAGTTTATCTTGGCAGGCGAACACCGGGGAGCTGTTTTTT. Its translation: CASSLSWQANTGELFF.

This clonotype was seen more than once but under ten times. Because the library targeted alpha chains, this beta chain is an off-target read whose size means little. The gene calls are TRBV4-2 and TRBJ1-2; no clear D. The CDR3 has 13 amino acids. CDR1 and CDR2 from the germline V gene are LGHNA and YNFKEQ. V was pared by 0 bases and J by 4 bases, with 6 bases between. CDR3 DNA sequence: TGTGCCAGCAGCCAAGAACAAACCTATGGCTACACCTTC. Translated: CASSQEQTYGYTF.

Within the sample, this clonotype is large (0.1 to 1%). The library was built for alpha chains, so this beta chain is an off-target read and its size means little. The chain combines TRBV28 with TRBJ2-7; D is possibly TRBD2 (5 bases). Per the germline V gene, CDR1 is MDHEN and CDR2 is SYDVKM. The CDR3 has 13 amino acids. The germline V and J ends were trimmed by 5 bases and 2 bases, with 10 bases remaining between them. The CDR3 loop reads CASSRRETYEQYF. DNA of the CDR3: TGTGCCAGCAGTCGACGGGAAACCTACGAGCAGTACTTC.

This clonotype appeared once. Because the library targeted alpha chains, this beta chain is an off-target read whose size means little. The J gene is TRBJ1-4, the V gene TRBV6-2 or TRBV6-3; D not resolved. There are 13 residues in the CDR3. The germline V and J ends were trimmed by 4 bases and 5 bases, with 8 bases remaining between them. Germline V gene data show CDR1 as MNHEY and CDR2 as SVGEGT. This CDR3 is CASSFVTNEKLFF. In nucleotides, the CDR3 is TGTGCCAGCAGTTTCGTCACCAATGAAAAACTGTTTTTT.

On this clonotype: Being off target in a library aimed at alpha chains, this beta chain has a size of little meaning. The chain employs TRBV18 and TRBJ1-4; D not resolved. CDR1 KGHSH and CDR2 LQKENI come from the germline V gene. V was clipped by 0 bases and J by 5 bases, with 10 bases between them. There are 15 residues in the CDR3. CDR3 in amino acids: CASSPPWTVNEKLFF. Written as DNA, the CDR3 is TGTGCCAGCTCACCACCCTGGACGGTAAATGAAAAACTGTTTTTT. The full variable domain, completed using reference TRBV18 and TRBJ1-4, is NAGVMQNPRHLVRRRGQEARLRCSPMKGHSHVYWYRQLPEEGLKFMVYLQKENIIDESGMPKERFSAEFPKEGPSILRIQQVVRGDSAAYFCASSPPWTVNEKLFFGSGTQLSVL.

Details on this clonotype: This beta chain represents an off-target read in a library built for alpha chains; its size is of limited meaning. The rearrangement uses TRBV28 and TRBJ1-2, with D tentatively TRBD1 (5 bases). The CDR3 length is 15 residues. Looked up from germline, CDR1 is MDHEN and CDR2 is SYDVKM. Trimming cost V 1 base and J 5 bases, with 14 bases left between them. CDR3 sequence: CASSLSGHLFYGYTF. Here the CDR3 DNA reads TGTGCCAGCAGTTTATCCGGACACCTGTTTTATGGCTACACCTTC.

Of note for this clonotype: This beta chain came through as a stray read in a library set up for alpha chains, and its size says little. CDR3 protein: CASSPGQVILPYEQYF. CDR3 nucleotide sequence: TGTGCCAGCAGCCCGGGACAGGTGATACTTCCCTACGAGCAGTACTTC. V and J are TRBV7-9 and TRBJ2-7, with 8 bases fitting TRBD1. The CDR3 has 16 amino acids. Trimming took 5 bases from V and 2 from J; bases not matched to a gene: 11. Germline-derived CDR1 and CDR2 are SEHNR and FQNEAQ (reference sequence).

By proportion, this clonotype is large (0.1 to 1%). In a library made to pick up alpha chains, this beta chain is a stray read with a size that means little. The J gene is TRBJ1-1, the V gene TRBV20-1; 8 positions match TRBD1. The germline V gene encodes CDR1 DFQATT and CDR2 SNEGSKA (reference sequence). CDR3 length: 13 residues. The ends lost 5 bases at V and 4 bases at J; junction bases unmatched: 6. The CDR3, as DNA: TGCAGTGCTCCGGACAGGGTGAGCACTGAAGCTTTCTTT. This gives the protein CSAPDRVSTEAFF.

As concerns this clonotype: This beta chain is an off-target read within a library intended for alpha chains, so its frequency means little. The V and J genes are TRBV29-1 and TRBJ2-4, with no clear D. CDR3 length: 11 amino acids. Deletions cut 7 bases from V and 2 bases from J, with 6 bases between. Germline V gives CDR1 SQVTM, CDR2 ANQGSEA. CDR3 nucleotide sequence: TGCAGCGGGGTATCCAAAAACATTCAGTACTTC. Its translation: CSGVSKNIQYF.

Concerning this clonotype: Since the library was made to target alpha chains, this beta chain is a stray read and its abundance is not meaningful. The gene calls are TRBV6-5 and TRBJ2-1; TRBD1 agrees at 8 bases. Losses at the gene ends were 1 base for V and 9 bases for J; bases not matched to a gene: 5. The germline gives CDR1 MNHEY, CDR2 SVGAGI. There are 14 residues in the CDR3. DNA of the CDR3: TGTGCCAGCAGTTACTTGGGCAGGGGGCGTGAGCAGTTCTTC. It specifies CASSYLGRGREQFF.

The sample holds a few counts of this clonotype. This beta chain came through as a stray read in a library set up for alpha chains, and its size says little. The V call is TRBV27, the J call TRBJ1-5; TRBD1 is a possible D gene (5 bases). V was trimmed by 3 bases and J by 6 bases, leaving 9 bases between them. The length of the CDR3 is 13 residues. Looked up from germline, CDR1 is MNHEY and CDR2 is SMNVEV (reference sequence). The CDR3 protein is CASSFWGGQPQHF. CDR3 nucleotides: TGTGCCAGCAGTTTTTGGGGGGGTCAGCCCCAGCATTTT.

In its sample, this clonotype ranks as large (0.1 to 1%). This beta chain lies outside the target of a library built for alpha chains; its clone size means little. The chain's CDR3 is CSVVEETSGTQETQYF. The CDR3 region has the DNA TGCAGCGTTGTTGAGGAGACTAGCGGTACCCAAGAGACCCAGTACTTC. The chain employs TRBV29-1 and TRBJ2-5, with 9 bases lining up with TRBD2. The CDR3 covers 16 residues. The germline V gene has CDR1 SQVTM and CDR2 ANQGSEA. V trimming: 4 bases; J trimming: 1 base; junction bases outside the gene matches: 10.

Concerning this clonotype: This beta chain was picked up by a library intended for alpha chains and is off target, so its count carries little meaning. V is TRBV6-6 and J is TRBJ1-5; D gene ambiguous. The V end was cut by 6 bases, the J end by 5 bases, with 14 bases between. CDR1 and CDR2 from the germline V gene are MNHNY and SVGAGI (reference sequence). The CDR3 contains 14 residues. CDR3 region: CASSLRGLYQPQHF. In DNA form, the CDR3 reads TGTGCCAGCAGCTTAAGAGGGTTATATCAGCCCCAGCATTTT.

In this sample, this clonotype is large. Being off target in a library aimed at alpha chains, this beta chain has a size of little meaning. The rearrangement links TRBV18 to TRBJ2-5, with TRBD1 matching 8 bases. Germline V CDR1 and CDR2: KGHSH, LQKENI. V lost 4 bases to trimming and J lost 4 bases; unmatched junction nucleotides: 2. The CDR3 totals 13 residues. The CDR3 DNA is TGTGCCAGCTCACGAGGGACAGGAGAGACCCAGTACTTC. Translated: CASSRGTGETQYF. The full variable domain, completed using reference TRBV18 and TRBJ2-5, is NAGVMQNPRHLVRRRGQEARLRCSPMKGHSHVYWYRQLPEEGLKFMVYLQKENIIDESGMPKERFSAEFPKEGPSILRIQQVVRGDSAAYFCASSRGTGETQYFGPGTRLLVL.

About this clonotype itself: This beta chain is off target for a library built for alpha chains, so its abundance means little. V gene TRBV29-1 combines with J gene TRBJ2-7, with TRBD1 matching 8 bases. The CDR3 has 13 residues. With 6 bases clipped from V and 3 bases from J, the junction kept 7 bases outside the gene matches. Germline V gene sequence: CDR1 SQVTM, CDR2 ANQGSEA. For the CDR3, the DNA is TGCAGCGTCGCCGGGACAGGACACTACGAGCAGTACTTC. This translates into CSVAGTGHYEQYF.

Sample share makes this clonotype hyperexpanded. A library prepared for alpha chains yielded this beta chain as an off-target read; its size is of little meaning. V gene TRBV11-2 combines with J gene TRBJ2-3; D unclear. CDR1 SGHAT and CDR2 FQNNGV come from the germline V gene. Trimming took off 5 bases at V and 2 bases at J, with 5 bases between the two ends. The CDR3 contains 12 residues. CDR3 in amino acids: CASSHFTDTQYF. In nucleotides, the CDR3 is TGTGCCAGCAGCCACTTCACAGATACGCAGTATTTT. The whole variable domain, remainder taken from reference TRBV11-2 and TRBJ2-3, is EAGVAQSPRYKIIEKRQSVAFWCNPISGHATLYWYQQILGQGPKLLIQFQNNGVVDDSQLPKDRFSAERLKGVDSTLKIQPAKLEDSAVYLCASSHFTDTQYFGPGTRLTVL.

This clonotype is judged medium-sized. A library made for alpha chains picked up this beta chain off target, so its size means little. This chain connects TRBV12-3 or TRBV12-4 to TRBJ1-1; D is unclear. The CDR3 loop spans 12 amino acids. The V end was cut by 3 bases, the J end by 8 bases, with 10 bases between. The DNA of the CDR3 is TGTGCCAGCAGTTTGGACCAGCCGGAAGCTTTCTTT. Residues: CASSLDQPEAFF.

This clonotype was counted between two and nine times. The library was designed around alpha chains, so this beta chain is a stray read whose abundance carries little weight. V gene TRBV30 combines with J gene TRBJ2-1; tentatively, D is TRBD1 (5 bases). Germline V lookup: CDR1 GTSNPN, CDR2 SVGIG (reference sequence). CDR3 length: 11 amino acids. Trimming removed 3 bases at V and 8 bases at J, with 8 bases between. CDR3 sequence (DNA): TGTGCCTGGAGGACAGTACATGAGCAGTTCTTC. Translated: CAWRTVHEQFF.

In its sample, this clonotype is medium-sized. The library was designed around alpha chains, so this beta chain is a stray read whose abundance carries little weight. The CDR3, as DNA: TGTGCCAGCAGTTTTTCGGGTAGCACAGATACGCAGTATTTT. This sequence encodes CASSFSGSTDTQYF. This chain uses TRBV28 with TRBJ2-3, with D unresolved. The V end was cut by 3 bases, the J end by 0 bases, with 7 bases between. Germline V lookup: CDR1 MDHEN, CDR2 SYDVKM. The CDR3 is 14 amino acids. The variable domain in full, with the rest retrieved from reference TRBV28 and TRBJ2-3, is DVKVTQSSRYLVKRTGEKVFLECVQDMDHENMFWYRQDPGLGLRLIYFSYDVKMKEKGDIPEGYSVSREKKERFSLILESASTNQTSMYLCASSFSGSTDTQYFGPGTRLTVL.